This is a list of T cell receptor beta chains from one sample in a study of CXCR3-negative and CXCR3-positive naive CD8 T cells. TCRdb re-called the 5' RACE reads; one entry per CDR3 protein, DNA not given. The sample includes fewer than 140,000 distinct CDR3 sequences. Sequencing used naive CXCR3+ CD8+ T cells from blood. The receptors come from a human donor in good health. Some clones in this sample may be carry-over from other donors' samples. CDR3s include the opening cysteine and the closing phenylalanine or tryptophan.

cdr3_aa | j_call | v_call
CASRERGGTDTQYF | TRBJ2-3 | TRBV4-1
CSVLEDRVVYGYTF | TRBJ1-2 | TRBV29-1
CSVPGGASEAFF | TRBJ1-1 | TRBV29-1
CSVAGQSYEQYF | TRBJ2-7 | TRBV29-1
CASSIAGGSTDTQYF | TRBJ2-3 | TRBV7-3
CSVDASGGGASYEQYF | TRBJ2-7 | TRBV29-1
CSAGGLANIQYF | TRBJ2-4 | TRBV20-1
CATSRDMGRTGGEEKLFF | TRBJ1-4 | TRBV15
CASSPPLDNEQFF | TRBJ2-1 | TRBV4-1
CASSPSPSGTPTSSYEQYF | TRBJ2-7 | TRBV9
CASSQESEQFF | TRBJ2-1 | TRBV11-3
CSVEVLIQRGTSEQYF | TRBJ2-7 | TRBV29-1
CASSPQVGAFF | TRBJ1-1 | TRBV9
CASSPLSYEQYF | TRBJ2-7 | TRBV7-9
CSVEEDRGLGDEKLFF | TRBJ1-4 | TRBV29-1
CASSRTSGGADEQFF | TRBJ2-1 | TRBV5-1
CASEPISDRGDQPQHF | TRBJ1-5 | TRBV23-1
CAGTGNYGYTF | TRBJ1-2 | TRBV30
CSVVFEVGGTGKSYEQYF | TRBJ2-7 | TRBV29-1
CSAPGQGWGYTF | TRBJ1-2 | TRBV20-1
CASSLAGLAAGELFF | TRBJ2-2 | TRBV5-6
CASSFGLGLGQKNTGELFF | TRBJ2-2 | TRBV28
CASSQEGRGYETQYF | TRBJ2-5 | TRBV4-1
CASSNLAGGPSYNEQFF | TRBJ2-1 | TRBV28
CASSEALAGGYEQYF | TRBJ2-7 | TRBV2
CASRPTTTEAFF | TRBJ1-1 | TRBV28
CASRHEQTPRDRESYEKLFF | TRBJ1-4 | TRBV6-5
CASSLKRPDNYGYTF | TRBJ1-2 | TRBV7-9
CASSLAGDRGHEQFF | TRBJ2-1 | TRBV7-3
CASRDNMNTEAFF | TRBJ1-1 | TRBV25-1
CASSFGTFGEQYF | TRBJ2-7 | TRBV13
CASSVGPTYGYTF | TRBJ1-2 | TRBV9
CSVEFPSSYNEQFF | TRBJ2-1 | TRBV29-1
CASSFGGGTDTQYF | TRBJ2-3 | TRBV7-3
CASSQDTLGELFF | TRBJ2-2 | TRBV4-2
CASSQQVYEQYF | TRBJ2-7 | TRBV7-9
CASSEGLAGGYEQYF | TRBJ2-7 | TRBV11-2
CATFGDPTEAFF | TRBJ1-1 | TRBV6-5
CASSPWTGAGEQYF | TRBJ2-7 | TRBV7-2
CASSESRTGGWYEQYF | TRBJ2-7 | TRBV10-1
CASSPEILRDQFTVNYGYTF | TRBJ1-2 | TRBV5-4
CASSPSRDREYQDEQYF | TRBJ2-7 | TRBV7-9
CASSYPGGGTGELFF | TRBJ2-2 | TRBV6-5
CASSNGDTEHF | TRBJ1-5 | TRBV6-5
CSVEEGNGYTF | TRBJ1-2 | TRBV29-1
CASTSDYGYEQYF | TRBJ2-7 | TRBV6-2/TRBV6-3
CSAPGVVSDTQYF | TRBJ2-3 | TRBV29-1
CPSSPERVAVGETQYF | TRBJ2-5 | TRBV21-1
CASSGGSGGATDTQYF | TRBJ2-3 | TRBV12-3/TRBV12-4
CASTVGEGITEAFF | TRBJ1-1 | TRBV7-6
CASSQTGDYEQYF | TRBJ2-7 | TRBV4-2
CSVYLDGTGELFF | TRBJ2-2 | TRBV29-1
CSVEDGQETQYF | TRBJ2-5 | TRBV29-1
CSVESARGNTEAFF | TRBJ1-1 | TRBV29-1